This T cell receptor beta chain was sequenced during a study of long-term antiretroviral therapy in people with HIV. Looking at the study overall: Samples from the earliest time points predate the 2015 immediate-ART recommendation by about a decade.

With survey level as its setting, the immunoSEQ assay was v3.0. Sequencing used immunoSEQ multiplex PCR; TCRdb keeps in-frame clones, though not all of them. This sample has 9,500 to 15,000 clones, with around 79% found just once. Remarks on this clone: Its antigen remains unidentified.

CDR3 size: 12 residues. V lost 7 bases, J lost 0 bases, and 5 bases lay in between. Germline values: CDR1 SNHLY, CDR2 FYNNEI. HIV-positive participants all received treatment in the United States. Samples held about 0.9-10 million cryopreserved PBMC before DNA extraction. Study conclusions and caveats: Drawn between about 2004 and 2017, the blood was possibly obtained under older ART regimens.

The chain links TRBV2 to TRBJ2-3; D ambiguous. The origin of this receptor is a middle-aged man with HIV. This specimen was unsorted PBMCs, taken just under 3.2 years before starting antiretroviral therapy. This CDR3 reads CASIGSTDTQYF. The CDR3 DNA sequence: TGTGCCAGCATAGGGAGCACAGATACGCAGTATTTT.